Listed here is a single TCR beta chain. Its antigen is not identified. This sample stems from a study of cytomegalovirus exposure and HLA in healthy donors. General observations from the study: Association with HLA alleles at 0.05 false discovery rate was found for 16,951 TCR beta sequences in a later analysis. As was reported, the classifier diagnosed cytomegalovirus status with high specificity and sensitivity. According to the study, around 160 TCR beta chains were cytomegalovirus-associated.

Germline V lookup: CDR1 MNHEY, CDR2 SVGAGI. V lost 0 bases to trimming and J lost 6 bases; unmatched junction nucleotides: 2. This CDR3 has 13 amino acids. Both 60 Vbeta primers and 13 Jbeta primers went into the PCR. TCRdb keeps only in-frame clones here, not all; method: immunoSEQ multiplex PCR. The repertoire holds over 100,000 clones, with less than 70% as singletons. The rearrangement links TRBV6-5 to TRBJ2-7, with 7 bases that match TRBD2. Material: PBMCs. This clonotype was obtained from a woman in her 30s in good health and CMV-seronegative. Written as DNA, the CDR3 is TGTGCCAGCAGTTACTCGACTAGCCTCGAGCAGTACTTC. Translating gives CASSYSTSLEQYF.